This T cell receptor (beta chain) emerged from a study of T cell changes during pregnancy in multiple sclerosis (dated 2019 in TCRdb). Notes on the research overall: The study examined how the T cell repertoire changed over the course of pregnancy in women with multiple sclerosis.

The protocol used for the library was the immunoSEQ multiplex PCR assay. Held by TCRdb, this immuneACCESS table contains in-frame sequences only and omits some clones. Under half of the omission traces to an unresolved V gene where checked; the cause of the rest is unknown. The sample profile shows about 70,000 clones; around 92% of them were found once. Together, the top ten hold just over 3% of the sample. Trimming leaves V shorter by 4 bases and J shorter by 8 bases, with the junction holding 10 bases beyond the gene matches. From cysteine to phenylalanine, the CDR3 is 15 amino acids long. Left in the record is the CDR3 DNA by itself, 45 bases read in frame from the first base. The CDR1 and CDR2 encoded by the germline V gene are SGHTA and FQGNSA. Details on this clone: The antigen this receptor binds is unknown. The record has no base qualities; no much larger clone is one base away.

The source material was CD8+ T cells from peripheral blood mononuclear cells, sampled in the third trimester of pregnancy. Recombination joined TRBV7-2 with TRBJ1-3; TRBD1 agrees with 8 junctional bases. This receptor was identified in a female donor in good health, enrolled as a control in a pregnancy study. The CDR3 loop reads CASSSRTGWRDTIYF. The DNA reads TGTGCCAGCAGCTCCCGGACAGGGTGGAGGGACACCATATATTTT.